This T cell receptor beta chain was identified in a study of blood T cell repertoires in COVID-19. Overall study context: Collection of acute and convalescent COVID-19 samples took place in the United States, Italy and Spain.

The study drew participants aged about 18 to 95 years from approximately 23 US areas. For recovered donors of Cohort 3, there were two negative PCRs, clearance, or symptom resolution. The CDR3 is made up of 16 amino acids. Germline trimming cut 5 bases from V and 1 base from J; bases unmatched to any gene: 9. Germline CDR1 and CDR2: SGHTA and FQGNSA. Assay used: immunoSEQ multiplex PCR; TCRdb lists only in-frame clones, some missing. The sample contains fewer than 300,000 clones, over 75% of which appear only once. The sample was PBMCs or T cells enriched from blood (not recorded which). J is TRBJ2-7 and V is TRBV7-2; 9 bases map to TRBD1. This sequence was found in a woman younger than 45 who had recovered from COVID-19. CDR3 in DNA: TGTGCCAGCAGCCCAACAGGGGGCGCGACATCCTACGAGCAGTACTTC. Protein sequence: CASSPTGGATSYEQYF.